The rows below give T cell receptor beta chains drawn from one sample of a study of OX40 agonist ivuxolimab in advanced cancers. TCRdb keeps only in-frame clones here, not all; method: immunoSEQ multiplex PCR. Of tens of thousands of clones listed, approximately 84% are singletons. The starting material was CD4+ or CD8+ T cells sorted from blood, obtained in a trial of the OX40 agonist ivuxolimab. These receptors were taken from an adult with an advanced solid tumor such as melanoma, head and neck, liver or kidney cancer. The conserved cysteine and the conserved F or W are not part of the CDR3 here. D genes are given only for firm matches.

TRBJ1-5	.	TRBV10-3	ASGEMSNQPQH
TRBJ1-2	.	TRBV7-6	ASSATGFYGYT
TRBJ2-1	.	TRBV19	ASSTTRSLPNNEQF
TRBJ1-1	.	TRBV6-6	ASSKSDGTEAF
TRBJ1-1	.	TRBV11-2	ASGGTEAF
TRBJ2-1	.	TRBV28	ASSLGGRSGNEQF
TRBJ1-2	.	TRBV19	ASSFTVGSNYGYT
TRBJ1-5	.	TRBV6-1	ASSAEVYPNQPQH
TRBJ1-5	.	TRBV6-5	ASSYSAGTSNQPQH
TRBJ2-1	TRBD2	TRBV14	ASSQQPAFSLADYNEQF
TRBJ2-7	.	TRBV11-2	ASSPAYEQY
TRBJ2-1	TRBD2	TRBV7-8	ASSPRTSGSQDNEQF
TRBJ2-2	TRBD2	TRBV7-7	ASSSSGGANGELF
TRBJ2-7	TRBD2	TRBV4-3	ASSQGVSGNHEQY
TRBJ1-5	.	TRBV6-4	ASSEVRGQPQH
TRBJ2-7	.	TRBV6-5	ASSYPPPYEQY
TRBJ2-7	TRBD1	TRBV5-8	ASSLGDREANEQY
TRBJ2-1	TRBD2	TRBV27	ASSLYLGLAGGNEQF
TRBJ2-6	TRBD1	TRBV5-4	ASSLGQGASIGANVLT
TRBJ1-1	.	TRBV19	ASSIQEASGTF
TRBJ1-1	TRBD1	TRBV29-1	SARTGGTEAF
TRBJ1-1	.	TRBV7-9	ASSPIDAVEAF
TRBJ1-1	.	TRBV6-5	ASGSGTEAF